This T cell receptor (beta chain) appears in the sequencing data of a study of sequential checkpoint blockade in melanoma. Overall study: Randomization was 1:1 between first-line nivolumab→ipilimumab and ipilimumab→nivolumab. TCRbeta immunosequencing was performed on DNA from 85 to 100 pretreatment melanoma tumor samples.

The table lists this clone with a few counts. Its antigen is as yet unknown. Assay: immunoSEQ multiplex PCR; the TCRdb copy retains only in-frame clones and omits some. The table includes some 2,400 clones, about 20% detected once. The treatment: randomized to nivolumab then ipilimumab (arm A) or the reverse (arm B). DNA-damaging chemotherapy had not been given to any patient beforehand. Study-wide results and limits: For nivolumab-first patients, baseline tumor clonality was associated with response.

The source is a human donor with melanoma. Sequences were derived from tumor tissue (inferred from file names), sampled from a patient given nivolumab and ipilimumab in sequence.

CDR3 DNA: TGTGCCAGCAGTGTGAGCCTACAGGGCACAGCTTTCTTT. Amino acids: CASSVSLQGTAFF. The chain recombines TRBV6-8 with TRBJ1-1; tentative D call: TRBD1 (6 bases). The ends were cut back, 5 bases at V and 10 bases at J, with 17 bases in the middle. Germline V gene lookup returns CDR1 MNHGY and CDR2 SAAAGT. The CDR3 spans 13 residues.